This section outlines one TCR beta chain sequence together with its context. Its antigen is unidentified. The data belong to a study of cytomegalovirus exposure and HLA in healthy donors. The study ran its PCR with 60 Vbeta and 13 Jbeta primers. Only in-frame clones appear in the TCRdb table, and some are missing; sequencing was by immunoSEQ multiplex PCR. The sample carries 95,000 to 150,000 clones, 80% recorded once. Broader study findings: In a later analysis, HLA-associated beta chains showed higher expansion and lower generation probabilities than comparable chains.

Specimen: PBMCs. The receptor was derived from a female donor in good health and CMV-seropositive.

The CDR3 DNA reads as TGTGCCAGTACTGGACAGGGGGCAACTAATGAAAAACTGTTTTTT. It codes for CASTGQGATNEKLFF. The rearrangement joins TRBV19 to TRBJ1-4, with 10 bases matching TRBD1. CDR3 size: 15 residues. V lost 7 bases to trimming and J lost 0 bases; unmatched junction nucleotides: 2. CDR1 is LNHDA and CDR2 is SQIVND in the germline V gene (reference sequence). Looking up the rest from reference TRBV19 and TRBJ1-4 gives the full variable domain: DGGITQSPKYLFRKEGQNVTLSCEQNLNHDAMYWYRQDPGQGLRLIYYSQIVNDFQKGDIAEGYSVSREKKESFPLTVTSAQKNPTAFYLCASTGQGATNEKLFFGSGTQLSVL.